These 10 T cell receptor beta chains were sequenced from one sample in a study of cytomegalovirus exposure and HLA in healthy donors. Amplification used 60 Vbeta primers and 13 Jbeta primers. Measured with immunoSEQ multiplex PCR; TCRdb has only the in-frame clones, and not every one. The sample has about 160,000 clones, around 85% seen once. What was sequenced was PBMCs. The receptor source for this set is a woman aged 30 to 39 in good health and CMV-seronegative.

This rearrangement joins TRBV14 to TRBJ2-6, with D tentatively TRBD1 (6 bases). CDR3 size: 17 residues. Germline V gene lookup returns CDR1 SGHDN and CDR2 FVKESK. Trimming stripped 2 bases from V and 4 bases from J, with 15 bases between. This CDR3 is CASSQRIRGLGANVLTF. The CDR3 DNA reads as TGTGCCAGCAGCCAAAGAATCAGGGGATTAGGGGCCAACGTCCTGACTTTC.

The chain employs TRBV6-1 and TRBJ2-5, with TRBD2 matching over 10 bases. The CDR3 is 18 residues long. Germline lookup yields CDR1 MNHNS and CDR2 SASEGT. V trimming: 1 base; J trimming: 5 bases; junction bases outside the gene matches: 13. The CDR3 protein is CASSEGLGSGRAVETQYF. DNA for the CDR3: TGTGCCAGCAGTGAAGGCTTGGGGAGCGGGAGGGCCGTCGAGACCCAGTACTTC.

The rearrangement links TRBV18 to TRBJ2-5, with 7 bases aligning to TRBD1. CDR1 is KGHSH, CDR2 LQKENI, per germline. The CDR3 runs 14 residues. With 4 bases clipped from V and 1 base from J, the junction kept 3 bases outside the gene matches. CDR3 sequence: CASSLQGRQETQYF. CDR3 in DNA: TGTGCCAGCTCACTACAGGGGCGCCAAGAGACCCAGTACTTC.

V and J are TRBV19 and TRBJ2-1; 7 nucleotides agree with TRBD1. CDR1 and CDR2 (germline): LNHDA, SQIVND (reference sequence). With 3 bases clipped from V and 10 bases from J, the junction kept 3 bases outside the gene matches. The CDR3 length is 12 residues. The CDR3: CASSIAQGEQFF. As DNA, the CDR3 is TGTGCCAGTAGTATTGCACAGGGGGAGCAGTTCTTC.

V usage is TRBV12-5 and J usage is TRBJ2-2, with TRBD2 identical over 10 bases. Germline assignment: CDR1 LGHNT and CDR2 FRNRAP. The CDR3 is made up of 17 amino acids. Trimming removed 4 bases from V and 0 bases from J; junction bases left unmatched: 5. Here the CDR3 DNA reads TGTGCTAGTGGTTGGCTAGCGGGGGCCCCGAACACCGGGGAGCTGTTTTTT. Translated, it gives CASGWLAGAPNTGELFF.

V is TRBV27 and J is TRBJ2-5, with 11 bases that match TRBD2. This CDR3 region has 15 residues. V shed 6 bases, J shed 5 bases, and the junction held 8 bases outside the gene matches. The V gene's germline CDR1 is MNHEY and CDR2 SMNVEV (reference sequence). The CDR3 spells CASRKTSGGWETQYF. The DNA for the CDR3 is TGTGCCAGCAGGAAAACTAGCGGGGGTTGGGAGACCCAGTACTTC.

This clone appeared a single time. The rearrangement uses TRBV7-8 and TRBJ1-6, with 10 positions matching TRBD1. The CDR3 spans 14 residues. J gave up 7 bases and V 3 bases, and 0 bases lay outside the gene matches. Germline V CDR1 and CDR2: SGHVS, FQNEAQ. The DNA of the CDR3 is TGTGCCAGCAGCTTGGACAGGGGGAATTCACCCCTCCACTTT. Translated, it gives CASSLDRGNSPLHF. The entire variable domain, with the rest obtained from reference TRBV7-8 and TRBJ1-6, is as follows: GAGVSQSPRYKVAKRGQDVALRCDPISGHVSLFWYQQALGQGPEFLTYFQNEAQLDKSGLPSDRFFAERPEGSVSTLKIQRTQQEDSAVYLCASSLDRGNSPLHFGNGTRLTVT.

This clone has a single count. V is TRBV7-2 and J is TRBJ1-1, with TRBD1 as a possible D gene (5 bases). Trimming cost V 5 bases and J 8 bases, with 12 bases left between them. The CDR3 contains 12 residues. Germline V CDR1 and CDR2: SGHTA, FQGNSA. Here the CDR3 reads CASSAGFLEAFF. For the CDR3, the DNA is TGTGCCAGCAGCGCAGGGTTTCTAGAAGCTTTCTTT. Based on the CDR3 plus reference TRBV7-2 and TRBJ1-1, the full variable domain is GAGVSQSPSNKVTEKGKDVELRCDPISGHTALYWYRQSLGQGLEFLIYFQGNSAPDKSGLPSDRFSAERTGGSVSTLTIQRTQQEDSAVYLCASSAGFLEAFFGQGTRLTVV.

V gene TRBV5-1 combines with J gene TRBJ2-5, with D maybe TRBD2 (5 bases). V was cut by 4 bases and J by 5 bases, with 18 bases left in between. The CDR3 has 15 residues. The germline V gene encodes CDR1 SGHRS and CDR2 YFSETQ. The DNA for the CDR3 is TGCGCCAGCAGCCACGGCGGGTCGGGTGGCGAGACCCAGTACTTC. Its protein is CASSHGGSGGETQYF.

The chain has TRBV25-1 and TRBJ2-5; 8 bases align to TRBD2. The J call may not be correct, given that the DNA end is closer to TRBJ2-7. CDR3 length equals 13 residues. Looked up from germline, CDR1 is MGHDK and CDR2 is SYGVNS. CDR3 sequence reads: CASSAGGPYEQYF. The DNA of the CDR3 is TGTGCCAGCAGTGCGGGAGGGCCGTACGAGCAGTACTTC.